The 11 T cell receptor beta chains below come from one sample, sequenced in a study of blood T cells in healthy people across ages. A second roughly 6 to 12 cycle PCR used barcoded and J-beta primers. TCRdb itself ran the 5' RACE reads through MiXCR, one entry per CDR3 protein. The table shows approximately 850,000 distinct CDR3 sequences, with roughly 60% occurring only once. The sample was blood. All receptors derive from a man in his thirties or forties in good health.

V is TRBV29-1 and J is TRBJ1-1, with 11 bases aligning to TRBD1. The germline V gene has CDR1 SQVTM and CDR2 ANQGSEA. The V and J ends lost 6 bases and 6 bases, in that order; junction bases with no gene match: 3. There are 12 residues in the CDR3. CDR3 bases: TGCAGCGTGGACAGGGGGCCGTCTGAAGCTTTCTTT. It codes for CSVDRGPSEAFF.

This chain uses TRBV7-9 with TRBJ1-2; TRBD1 matches 8 bases. The CDR3 loop spans 15 amino acids. Germline CDR1 reads SEHNR; CDR2 reads FQNEAQ (reference sequence). The V and J ends lost 5 bases and 1 base, in that order; junction bases with no gene match: 6. The CDR3 DNA reads as TGTGCCAGCAGCCCCCAGGGGGCGTATAACTATGGCTACACCTTC. Protein: CASSPQGAYNYGYTF.

This clonotype was seen only a few times. The CDR3 DNA reads as TGTGCCACCAAAAGCCGACAGGGAACTAATGAAAAACTGTTTTTT. As protein: CATKSRQGTNEKLFF. The rearrangement joins TRBV10-3 to TRBJ1-4; 7 bases are shared with TRBD1. The germline CDR1 and CDR2 sequences are ENHRY and SYGVKD. The CDR3 contains 15 residues. V shed 10 bases, J shed 1 base, and the junction held 9 bases outside the gene matches.

The chain joins TRBV9 to TRBJ1-2; 7 bases agree with TRBD1. With V trimmed by 0 bases and J by 2 bases, 4 bases remained unmatched. The CDR3 covers 15 residues. The germline V gene has CDR1 SGDLS and CDR2 YYNGEE. The CDR3 DNA sequence: TGTGCCAGCAGCGTAGCAGGGGGACCAAACTATGGCTACACCTTC. This sequence encodes CASSVAGGPNYGYTF.

This clonotype came up a few times. The rearrangement joins TRBV20-1 to TRBJ1-6; D unresolved. The CDR3 covers 14 residues. Trimming took off 3 bases at V and 7 bases at J, with 13 bases between the two ends. CDR1 DFQATT and CDR2 SNEGSKA come from the germline V gene (reference sequence). The CDR3 region has the DNA TGCAGTGCTAGGCAGACTGTCGCCAATTCACCCCTCCACTTT. As protein: CSARQTVANSPLHF.

V and J are TRBV30 and TRBJ1-1, with D uncertain. The ends were cut back, 3 bases at V and 8 bases at J, with 13 bases in the middle. Germline V gene sequence: CDR1 GTSNPN, CDR2 SVGIG (reference sequence). The CDR3 is 12 residues long. The CDR3 here is CAWSDKVPEAFF. In DNA, the CDR3 is TGTGCCTGGAGCGATAAGGTTCCCGAAGCTTTCTTT.

This chain links TRBV5-6 with TRBJ2-3; 10 nucleotides match TRBD2. J gave up 8 bases and V 2 bases, and 5 bases lay outside the gene matches. The CDR3 runs to 14 residues. The germline V gene encodes CDR1 SGHDT and CDR2 YYEEEE. The chain's CDR3 is CASSFASGGATQYF. The CDR3 coding sequence is TGTGCCAGCAGCTTTGCGAGCGGGGGGGCTACGCAGTATTTT.

The chain couples TRBV4-2 to TRBJ2-1, with D unresolved. Germline CDR1 reads LGHNA; CDR2 reads YNFKEQ. The CDR3 totals 15 residues. The V end lost 4 bases, the J end lost 0 bases, and 10 bases lay between the germline ends. CDR3 DNA sequence: TGTGCCAGCAGCCTGATGGAGAGCTCCTACAATGAGCAGTTCTTC. Protein: CASSLMESSYNEQFF.

This sequence joins TRBV6-5 and TRBJ2-3; 10 bases fit TRBD1. The ends lost 5 bases at V and 4 bases at J; junction bases unmatched: 6. CDR1 and CDR2 (germline): MNHEY, SVGAGI. The CDR3 loop spans 15 amino acids. CDR3 loop: CASSESGTGADTQYF. CDR3 in DNA: TGTGCCAGCAGTGAGTCCGGGACAGGGGCAGATACGCAGTATTTT.

The chain carries TRBV6-5 and TRBJ2-4; D gene ambiguous. Gene TRBJ2-5 matches the end of the DNA better, so the J call may be wrong. The V gene's germline CDR1 is MNHEY and CDR2 SVGAGI. The CDR3 consists of 13 residues. The CDR3 DNA sequence: TGTGCCAGCAGTTATACACACCAAGAGACCCAGTACTTC. As protein: CASSYTHQETQYF.

The chain carries TRBV7-2 and TRBJ2-1; D is possibly TRBD1 or TRBD2 (5 bases each). V lost 5 bases and J 10 bases, leaving 12 bases between the germline ends. CDR1 SGHTA and CDR2 FQGNSA come from the germline V gene. This CDR3 contains 12 residues. The CDR3 loop reads CASSHYGAEQFF. The CDR3 DNA sequence: TGTGCCAGCAGCCATTACGGGGCAGAGCAGTTCTTC.